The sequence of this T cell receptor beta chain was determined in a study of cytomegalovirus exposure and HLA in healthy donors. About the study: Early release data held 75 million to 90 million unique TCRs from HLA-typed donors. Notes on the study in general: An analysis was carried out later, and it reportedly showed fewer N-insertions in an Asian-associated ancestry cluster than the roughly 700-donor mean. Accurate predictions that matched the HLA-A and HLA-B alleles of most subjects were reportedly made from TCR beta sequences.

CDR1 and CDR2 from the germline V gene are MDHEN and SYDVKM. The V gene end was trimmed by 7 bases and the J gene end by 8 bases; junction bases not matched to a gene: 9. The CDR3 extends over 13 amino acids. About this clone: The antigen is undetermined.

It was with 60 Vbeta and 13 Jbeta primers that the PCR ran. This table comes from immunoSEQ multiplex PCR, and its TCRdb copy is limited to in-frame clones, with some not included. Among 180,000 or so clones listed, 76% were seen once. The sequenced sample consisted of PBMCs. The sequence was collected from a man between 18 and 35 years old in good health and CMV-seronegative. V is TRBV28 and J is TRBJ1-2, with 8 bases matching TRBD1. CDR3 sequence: CASTFQGARGYTF. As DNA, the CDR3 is TGTGCCAGCACCTTTCAGGGGGCCCGGGGCTACACCTTC.